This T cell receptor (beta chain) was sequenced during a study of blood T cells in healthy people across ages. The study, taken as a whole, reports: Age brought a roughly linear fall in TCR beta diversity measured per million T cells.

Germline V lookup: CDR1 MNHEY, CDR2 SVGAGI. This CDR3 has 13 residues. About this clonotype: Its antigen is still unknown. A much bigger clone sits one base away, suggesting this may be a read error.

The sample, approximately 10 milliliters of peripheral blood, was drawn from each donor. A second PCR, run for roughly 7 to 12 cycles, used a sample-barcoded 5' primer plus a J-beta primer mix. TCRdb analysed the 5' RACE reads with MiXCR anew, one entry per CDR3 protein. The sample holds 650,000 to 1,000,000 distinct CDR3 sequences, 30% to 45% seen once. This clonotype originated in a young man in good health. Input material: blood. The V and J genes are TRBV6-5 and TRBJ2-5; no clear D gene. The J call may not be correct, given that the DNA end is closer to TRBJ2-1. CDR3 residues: CASSYGYQETQFF. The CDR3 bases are TGTGCCAGCAGTTATGGGTACCAAGAGACCCAGTTCTTC.